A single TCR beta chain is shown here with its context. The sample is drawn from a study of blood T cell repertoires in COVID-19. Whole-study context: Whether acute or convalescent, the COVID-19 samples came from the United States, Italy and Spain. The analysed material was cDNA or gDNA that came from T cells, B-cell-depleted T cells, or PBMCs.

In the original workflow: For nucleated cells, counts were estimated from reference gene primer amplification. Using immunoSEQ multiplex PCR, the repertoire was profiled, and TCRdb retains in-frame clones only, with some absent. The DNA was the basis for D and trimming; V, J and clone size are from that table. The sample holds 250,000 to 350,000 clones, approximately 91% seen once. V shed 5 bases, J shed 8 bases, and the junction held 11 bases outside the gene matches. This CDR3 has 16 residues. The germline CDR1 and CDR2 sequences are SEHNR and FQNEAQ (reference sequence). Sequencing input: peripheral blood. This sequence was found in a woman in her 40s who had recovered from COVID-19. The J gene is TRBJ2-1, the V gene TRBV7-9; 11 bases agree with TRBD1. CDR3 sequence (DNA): TGTGCCAGCAGCCGGGACGGGACAGGGGGGATCTATGAGCAGTTCTTC. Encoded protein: CASSRDGTGGIYEQFF.